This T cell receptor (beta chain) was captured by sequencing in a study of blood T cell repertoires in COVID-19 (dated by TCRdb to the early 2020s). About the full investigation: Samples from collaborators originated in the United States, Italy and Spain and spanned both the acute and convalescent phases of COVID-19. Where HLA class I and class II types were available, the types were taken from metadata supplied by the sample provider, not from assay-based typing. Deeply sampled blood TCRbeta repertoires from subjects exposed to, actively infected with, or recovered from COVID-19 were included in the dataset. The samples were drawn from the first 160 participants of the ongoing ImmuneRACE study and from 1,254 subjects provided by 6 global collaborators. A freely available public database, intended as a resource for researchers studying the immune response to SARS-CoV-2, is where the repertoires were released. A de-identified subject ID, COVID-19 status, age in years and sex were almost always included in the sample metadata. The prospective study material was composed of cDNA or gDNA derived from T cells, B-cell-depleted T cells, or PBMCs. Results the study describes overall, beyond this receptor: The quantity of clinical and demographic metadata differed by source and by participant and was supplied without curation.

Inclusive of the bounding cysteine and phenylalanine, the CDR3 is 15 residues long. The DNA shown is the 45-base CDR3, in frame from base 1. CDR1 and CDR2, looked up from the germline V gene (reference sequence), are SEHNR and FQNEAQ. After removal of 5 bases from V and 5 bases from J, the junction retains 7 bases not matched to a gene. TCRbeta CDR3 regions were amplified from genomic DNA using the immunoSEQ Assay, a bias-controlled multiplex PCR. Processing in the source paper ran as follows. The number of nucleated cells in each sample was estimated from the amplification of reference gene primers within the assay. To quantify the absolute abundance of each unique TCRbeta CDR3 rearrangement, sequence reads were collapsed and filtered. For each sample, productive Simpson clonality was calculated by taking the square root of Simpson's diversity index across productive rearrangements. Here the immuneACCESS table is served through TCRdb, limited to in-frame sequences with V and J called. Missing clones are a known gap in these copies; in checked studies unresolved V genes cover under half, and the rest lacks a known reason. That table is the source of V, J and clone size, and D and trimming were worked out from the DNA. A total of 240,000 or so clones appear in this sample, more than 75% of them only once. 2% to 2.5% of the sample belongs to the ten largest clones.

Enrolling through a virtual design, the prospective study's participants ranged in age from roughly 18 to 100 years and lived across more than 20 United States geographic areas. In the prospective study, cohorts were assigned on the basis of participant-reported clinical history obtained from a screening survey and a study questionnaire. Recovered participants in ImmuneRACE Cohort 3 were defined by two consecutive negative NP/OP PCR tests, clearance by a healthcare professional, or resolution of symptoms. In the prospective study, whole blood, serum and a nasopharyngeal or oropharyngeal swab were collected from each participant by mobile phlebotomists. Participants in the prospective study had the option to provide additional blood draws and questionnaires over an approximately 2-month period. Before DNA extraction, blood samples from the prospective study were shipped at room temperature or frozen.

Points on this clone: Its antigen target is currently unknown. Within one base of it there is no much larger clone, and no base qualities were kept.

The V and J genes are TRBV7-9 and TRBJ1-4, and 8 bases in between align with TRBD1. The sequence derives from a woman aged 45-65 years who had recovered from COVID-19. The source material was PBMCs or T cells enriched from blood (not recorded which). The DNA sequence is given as TGTGCCAGCAGCCCGAGGACAGGGCCCAATGAAAAACTGTTTTTT. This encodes CASSPRTGPNEKLFF.